Below, 7 T cell receptor beta chains from the same sample are listed, as sequenced in a study of T cells in Graves' hyperthyroidism and ophthalmopathy (dated by TCRdb to the late 2010s). Receptor libraries were prepared by multiplex PCR. These reads were obtained on an Illumina HiSeq 2000. TCR beta CDR3 regions were amplified from RNA transcripts. A first-round RT-PCR of the TCR CDR3 used the HTBI primer set with the Qiagen OneStep RT-PCR kit. TCRdb ran its own pipeline on the public reads, namely fastp trimming at Q25 and MiXCR clone calling, and kept in-frame beta chains. For every CDR3 protein sequence, its rows merge into one entry that carries the most common genes and DNA. Across this sample there are approximately 870,000 distinct CDR3 sequences, with 38% seen only once. Of the sample, about 9% is held by the ten largest clones. The source material was blood. Receptors originate from a man aged 18-30 years with Graves' hyperthyroidism.

The J gene is TRBJ1-1, the V gene TRBV28; no clear D. The CDR3 spans 11 residues. The ends were cut back, 6 bases at V and 5 bases at J, with 7 bases in the middle. Germline CDR1 and CDR2: MDHEN and SYDVKM. CDR3 coding DNA: TGTGCCAGCAGGCGGGAGACTGAAGCTTTCTTT. Translation gives CASRRETEAFF.

The count of this clonotype is one. This chain uses TRBV5-6 with TRBJ2-7, with a possible D match to TRBD1 (5 bases). The germline CDR1 and CDR2 sequences are SGHDT and YYEEEE. The germline V and J ends were trimmed by 5 bases and 2 bases, with 20 bases remaining between them. This CDR3 region has 16 residues. This CDR3 is CASSLTDSTAAYEQYF. CDR3 coding DNA: TGTGCCAGCAGTCTAACTGACAGTACTGCCGCCTACGAGCAGTACTTC.

This clonotype was seen a few times. This rearrangement joins TRBV19 to TRBJ1-5, with a tentative D call TRBD1 (5 bases). The CDR3 extends over 16 amino acids. Trimming stripped 4 bases from V and 6 bases from J, with 19 bases between. Per the germline V gene, CDR1 is LNHDA and CDR2 is SQIVND (reference sequence). The CDR3 DNA is TGTGCCAGTAGTACCAAAGTCTGGGATGGGGGTCAGCCCCAGCATTTT. This codes for CASSTKVWDGGQPQHF.

As concerns this clonotype: Just one base apart from a much larger clone, this may be a read error. The gene calls are TRBV7-9 and TRBJ2-7; D is tentatively TRBD1 or TRBD2 (5 bases each). Germline loops: CDR1 SEHNR, CDR2 FQNEAQ (reference sequence). The CDR3 has 15 amino acids. The V end lost 4 bases, the J end lost 6 bases, and 19 bases lay between the germline ends. DNA for the CDR3: TGTGCCAGCAGCTCCCGGGGCTCCGGAGTCGGCGAGCAGTACTTC. This codes for CASSSRGSGVGEQYF.

This clonotype was seen ten or more times. The chain carries TRBV20-1 and TRBJ2-5, with D perhaps matching TRBD1 or TRBD2 (5 bases each). The CDR3 consists of 14 residues. Trimming cost V 6 bases and J 5 bases, with 19 bases left between them. CDR1 is DFQATT and CDR2 is SNEGSKA in the germline V gene (reference sequence). The CDR3: CSASYQGDVETQYF. CDR3 nucleotide sequence: TGCAGTGCCTCTTACCAAGGGGACGTGGAGACCCAGTACTTC.

V and J are TRBV29-1 and TRBJ1-1; TRBD1 agrees at 7 bases. The germline CDR1 and CDR2 sequences are SQVTM and ANQGSEA. J gave up 6 bases and V 7 bases, and 8 bases lay outside the gene matches. The CDR3 contains 12 residues. As DNA, the CDR3 is TGCAGCGCGCAGGGGGGGAGGGCTGAAGCTTTCTTT. It yields the protein CSAQGGRAEAFF.

This clonotype came up a few times. The chain carries TRBV12-3 or TRBV12-4 and TRBJ2-5; the match to TRBD2 covers 9 bases. Trimming at V came to 6 bases and at J to 1 base, leaving 6 bases not matched to a gene. The CDR3 loop spans 15 amino acids. The CDR3 DNA reads as TGTGCCAGCAGCACGGGCGGGGGGGCCCAAGAGACCCAGTACTTC. This codes for CASSTGGGAQETQYF.